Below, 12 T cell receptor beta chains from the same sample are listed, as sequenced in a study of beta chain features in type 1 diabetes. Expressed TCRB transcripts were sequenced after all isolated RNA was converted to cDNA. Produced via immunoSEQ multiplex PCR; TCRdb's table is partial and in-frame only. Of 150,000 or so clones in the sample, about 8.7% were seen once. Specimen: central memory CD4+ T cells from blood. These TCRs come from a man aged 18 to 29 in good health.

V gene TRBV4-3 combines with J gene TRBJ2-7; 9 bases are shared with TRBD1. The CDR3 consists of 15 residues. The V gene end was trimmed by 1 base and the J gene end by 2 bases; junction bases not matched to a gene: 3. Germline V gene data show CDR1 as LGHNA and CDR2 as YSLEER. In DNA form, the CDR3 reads TGCGCCAGCAGCCAAGGAGGGACAGGGACCTACGAGCAGTACTTC. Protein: CASSQGGTGTYEQYF.

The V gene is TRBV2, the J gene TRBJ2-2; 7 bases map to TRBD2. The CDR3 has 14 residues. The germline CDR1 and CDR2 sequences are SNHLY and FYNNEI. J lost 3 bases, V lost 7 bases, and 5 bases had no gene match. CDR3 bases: TGTGCCAGCACTAGCGGCGGCGACACCGGGGAGCTGTTTTTT. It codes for CASTSGGDTGELFF.

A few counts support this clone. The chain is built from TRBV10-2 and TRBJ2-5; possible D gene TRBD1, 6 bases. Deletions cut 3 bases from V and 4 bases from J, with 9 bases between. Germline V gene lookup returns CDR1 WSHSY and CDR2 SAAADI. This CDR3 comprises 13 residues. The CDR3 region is CASSEQGTETQYF. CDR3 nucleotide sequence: TGCGCCAGCAGTGAACAGGGTACAGAGACCCAGTACTTC.

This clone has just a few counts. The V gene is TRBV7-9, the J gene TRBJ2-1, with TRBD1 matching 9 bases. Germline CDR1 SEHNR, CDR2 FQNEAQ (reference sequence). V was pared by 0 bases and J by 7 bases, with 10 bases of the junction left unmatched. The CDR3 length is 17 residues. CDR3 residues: CASSLAWGTGGWNEQFF. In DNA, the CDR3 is TGTGCCAGCAGCTTAGCGTGGGGAACAGGGGGCTGGAATGAGCAGTTCTTC.

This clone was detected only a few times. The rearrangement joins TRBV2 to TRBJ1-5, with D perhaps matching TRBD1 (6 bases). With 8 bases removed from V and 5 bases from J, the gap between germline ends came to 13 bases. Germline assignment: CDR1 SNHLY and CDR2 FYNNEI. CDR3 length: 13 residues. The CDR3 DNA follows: TGTGCCAGCCGGCAGTCAGGGGATCAGCCCCAGCATTTT. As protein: CASRQSGDQPQHF.

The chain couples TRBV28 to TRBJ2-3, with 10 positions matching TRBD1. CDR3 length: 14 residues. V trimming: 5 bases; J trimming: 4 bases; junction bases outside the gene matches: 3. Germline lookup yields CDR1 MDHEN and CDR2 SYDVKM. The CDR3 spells CASSGDRGADTQYF. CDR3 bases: TGTGCCAGCAGTGGGGACAGGGGCGCAGATACGCAGTATTTT.

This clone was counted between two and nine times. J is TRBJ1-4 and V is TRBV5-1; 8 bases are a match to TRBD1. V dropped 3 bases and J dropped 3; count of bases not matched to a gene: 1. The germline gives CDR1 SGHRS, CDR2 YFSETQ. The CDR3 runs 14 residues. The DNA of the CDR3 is TGCGCCAGCAGCTCGGGACAGGCTAATGAAAAACTGTTTTTT. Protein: CASSSGQANEKLFF.

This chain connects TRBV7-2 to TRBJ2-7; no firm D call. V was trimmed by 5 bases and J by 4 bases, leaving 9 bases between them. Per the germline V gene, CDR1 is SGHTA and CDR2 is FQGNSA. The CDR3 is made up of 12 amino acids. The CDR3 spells CASSLILYEQYF. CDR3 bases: TGTGCCAGCAGCCTAATTTTATACGAGCAGTACTTC.

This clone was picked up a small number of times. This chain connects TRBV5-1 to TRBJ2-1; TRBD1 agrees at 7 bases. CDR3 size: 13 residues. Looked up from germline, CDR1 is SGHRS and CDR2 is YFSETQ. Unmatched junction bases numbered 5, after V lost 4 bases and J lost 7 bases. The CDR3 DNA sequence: TGCGCCAGCAGCAGGGGGCAAGGGAATGAGCAGTTCTTC. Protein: CASSRGQGNEQFF.

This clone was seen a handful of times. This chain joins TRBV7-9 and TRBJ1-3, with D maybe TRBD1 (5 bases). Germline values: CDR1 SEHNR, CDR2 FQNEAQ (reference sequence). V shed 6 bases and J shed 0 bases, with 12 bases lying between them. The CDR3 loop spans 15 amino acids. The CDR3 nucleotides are TGTGCCAGCAGGCGGACACTGAGCTCTGGAAACACCATATATTTT. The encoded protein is CASRRTLSSGNTIYF.

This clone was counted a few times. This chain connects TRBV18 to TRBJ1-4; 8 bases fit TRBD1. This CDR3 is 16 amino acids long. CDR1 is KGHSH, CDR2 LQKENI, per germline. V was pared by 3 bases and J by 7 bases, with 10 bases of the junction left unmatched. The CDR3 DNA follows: TGTGCCAGCTCACCGGGGACAGGAGGCGGAGGTGAAAAACTGTTTTTT. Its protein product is CASSPGTGGGGEKLFF. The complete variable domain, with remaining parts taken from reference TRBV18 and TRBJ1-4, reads NAGVMQNPRHLVRRRGQEARLRCSPMKGHSHVYWYRQLPEEGLKFMVYLQKENIIDESGMPKERFSAEFPKEGPSILRIQQVVRGDSAAYFCASSPGTGGGGEKLFFGSGTQLSVL.

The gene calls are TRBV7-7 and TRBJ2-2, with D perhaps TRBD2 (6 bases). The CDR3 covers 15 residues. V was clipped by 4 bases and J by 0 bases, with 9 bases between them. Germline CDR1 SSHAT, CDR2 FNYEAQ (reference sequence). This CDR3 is CASSWDSPNTGELFF. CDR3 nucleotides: TGTGCCAGCAGCTGGGACTCTCCGAACACCGGGGAGCTGTTTTTT.